The text below deals with one T cell receptor beta chain. Its antigen is not known. The data were obtained in a study of cytomegalovirus exposure and HLA in healthy donors. Study-wide results and limits: Rarity held for most TCR sequences, but there were some public TCRs that occurred in many donors. Later analysis associated a missense DCLRE1C variant with TCR beta V- and J-gene trimming. Among TCR beta chains, those listed as cytomegalovirus-associated numbered about 150.

This PCR relied on a set of 60 Vbeta primers and 13 Jbeta primers. The method was immunoSEQ multiplex PCR; TCRdb's version includes in-frame clones alone and lacks a portion of them. The sample gives about 120,000 clones, 60% to 85% of which show up once; about 2.5% is in the top ten. V lost 5 bases to trimming and J lost 1 base, with 8 bases between them. There are 13 residues in the CDR3. Germline CDR1 and CDR2: LNHDA and SQIVND (reference sequence). The sequence derives from a female donor in good health and CMV-seronegative. This chain uses TRBV19 with TRBJ2-5; D unclear. What was sequenced was PBMCs. The CDR3 region is CASSDTSQETQYF. The CDR3 region has the DNA TGTGCCAGTAGTGACACGTCCCAAGAGACCCAGTACTTC.